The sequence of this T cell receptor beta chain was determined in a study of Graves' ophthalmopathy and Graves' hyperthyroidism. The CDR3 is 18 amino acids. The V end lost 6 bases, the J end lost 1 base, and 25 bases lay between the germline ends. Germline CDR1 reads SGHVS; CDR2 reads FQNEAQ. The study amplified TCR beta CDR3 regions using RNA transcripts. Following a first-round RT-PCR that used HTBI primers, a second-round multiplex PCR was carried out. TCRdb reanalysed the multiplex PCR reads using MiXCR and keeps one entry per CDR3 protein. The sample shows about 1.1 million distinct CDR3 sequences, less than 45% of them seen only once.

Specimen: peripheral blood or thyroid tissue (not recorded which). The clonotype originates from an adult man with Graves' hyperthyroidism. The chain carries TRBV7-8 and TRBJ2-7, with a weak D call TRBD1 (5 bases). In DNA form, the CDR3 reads TGTGCCAGCAGTTACTCTGGGTTTGGAGTGCAGGGATCCTACGAGCAGTACTTC. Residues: CASSYSGFGVQGSYEQYF.